One and the same sample provided the 25 T cell receptor beta chains below, sequenced in a study of T-cell reconstitution after alpha-beta-depleted transplantation in children. The TCRbeta library was prepared with unique molecular identifiers. TCRdb reanalysed the PCR reads using MiXCR and keeps one entry per CDR3 protein. The sample shows fewer than 550,000 distinct CDR3 sequences, under 20% of them seen only once. Sequenced here: PBMCs, mostly from graft donor cells, sampled 360 days after TCRalphabeta/CD19-depleted stem cell transplant. These TCRs come from a boy under two years old who had a stem cell transplant for Wiskott-Aldrich syndrome, so the T cells may come from the graft donor.

The sample holds a few counts of this clonotype. The chain couples TRBV12-3 or TRBV12-4 to TRBJ2-5; D gene unclear. The V gene lost 6 bases and the J gene lost 3 bases, with 14 bases spanning the gap. CDR3 size: 14 residues. CDR3 loop: CASSRTLVEETQYF. For the CDR3, the DNA is TGTGCCAGCAGCCGTACCCTAGTGGAAGAGACCCAGTACTTC.

This clonotype was found a few times. The chain has TRBV7-2 and TRBJ2-1, with D perhaps matching TRBD2 (5 bases). The CDR3 is 16 residues long. Trimming removed 5 bases from V and 5 bases from J, with 19 bases in between. Germline V gene data show CDR1 as SGHTA and CDR2 as FQGNSA. The CDR3 DNA reads as TGTGCCAGCAGCCCGGGATGGAGGATCGGTCACAATGAGCAGTTCTTC. It yields the protein CASSPGWRIGHNEQFF.

The chain links TRBV7-6 to TRBJ2-5; D is uncertain. Per the germline V gene, CDR1 is SGHVS and CDR2 is FNYEAQ. This CDR3 has 15 residues. V lost 2 bases and J 2 bases, leaving 12 bases between the germline ends. CDR3 sequence: CASSLLGLGQETQYF. The CDR3 nucleotides are TGTGCCAGCAGCTTACTGGGGTTGGGGCAAGAGACCCAGTACTTC.

The table lists this clonotype with many counts. The chain combines TRBV5-1 with TRBJ2-5; D might be TRBD1 or TRBD2, each matching 5 bases. This CDR3 has 12 residues. Germline V gene sequence: CDR1 SGHRS, CDR2 YFSETQ. Trimming took off 3 bases at V and 5 bases at J, with 8 bases between the two ends. CDR3 DNA sequence: TGCGCCAGCAGCTGGGGACGGGAGACCCAGTACTTC. Translating gives CASSWGRETQYF.

V and J are TRBV6-5 and TRBJ2-7; 7 bases line up with TRBD2. CDR1 is MNHEY and CDR2 is SVGAGI in the germline V gene. The trim removed 0 bases at V and 2 bases at J, leaving 4 bases unmatched. This CDR3 contains 15 residues. In DNA, the CDR3 is TGTGCCAGCAGTTACTCGGCGGGGGAACCCTACGAGCAGTACTTC. Its translation: CASSYSAGEPYEQYF.

The chain is built from TRBV9 and TRBJ2-7, with D perhaps TRBD2 (6 bases). The V end lost 3 bases, the J end lost 2 bases, and 12 bases lay between the germline ends. CDR1 is SGDLS and CDR2 is YYNGEE in the germline V gene. This CDR3 comprises 14 residues. CDR3 nucleotide sequence: TGTGCCAGCAGCGCCGGGACTCAAACCTACGAGCAGTACTTC. Encoded protein: CASSAGTQTYEQYF.

The J gene is TRBJ2-1, the V gene TRBV29-1; D remains ambiguous. V lost 3 bases and J 4 bases, leaving 13 bases between the germline ends. The CDR3 is 14 amino acids. In germline, CDR1 is SQVTM, CDR2 ANQGSEA. The CDR3: CSVEVPGPYNEQFF. The CDR3 DNA reads as TGCAGCGTTGAGGTCCCGGGCCCATACAATGAGCAGTTCTTC.

CDR3 residues: CSASRDQWDTQYF. The CDR3 nucleotides are TGCAGTGCTAGCCGGGACCAGTGGGATACGCAGTATTTT. This sequence joins TRBV20-1 and TRBJ2-3; either TRBD1 or TRBD2 may supply D (5 bases each). Looked up from germline, CDR1 is DFQATT and CDR2 is SNEGSKA (reference sequence). This CDR3 comprises 13 residues. V lost 3 bases to trimming and J lost 6 bases, with 13 bases between them.

J is TRBJ1-5 and V is TRBV7-8; the match to TRBD1 covers 9 bases. V was pared by 5 bases and J by 7 bases, with 12 bases of the junction left unmatched. CDR1 and CDR2 from the germline V gene are SGHVS and FQNEAQ. This CDR3 has 16 residues. In DNA, the CDR3 is TGTGCCAGCAGCCCTAGGGTGGGGACAGGGACACAGCCCCAGCATTTT. Its translation is CASSPRVGTGTQPQHF.

This chain uses TRBV7-2 with TRBJ2-3, with TRBD2 matching 7 bases. The junction had 1 base not matched to a gene; V was cut back by 3 bases and J by 1 base. The CDR3 contains 14 residues. Germline CDR1 and CDR2: SGHTA and FQGNSA. CDR3 sequence: CASSFAGGTDTQYF. The CDR3, as DNA: TGTGCCAGCAGCTTTGCGGGAGGCACAGATACGCAGTATTTT.

This clonotype was seen only a few times. The chain links TRBV5-1 to TRBJ2-3, with D maybe TRBD2 (7 bases). Germline V gene lookup returns CDR1 SGHRS and CDR2 YFSETQ. Trimming pared 3 bases from V and 2 bases from J, leaving 16 bases between. The CDR3 covers 16 residues. The CDR3 loop reads CASSSPAGASTDTQYF. Written as DNA, the CDR3 is TGCGCCAGCAGCTCCCCGGCGGGGGCATCCACAGATACGCAGTATTTT.

This clonotype was found a few times. J is TRBJ1-3 and V is TRBV3-1; D call uncertain. The germline V gene has CDR1 LGHDT and CDR2 YNNKEL (reference sequence). The CDR3 loop spans 18 amino acids. V gave up 4 bases and J gave up 0 bases, with 19 bases separating them. As DNA, the CDR3 is TGTGCCAGCAGCCTAACCAGGATGAATCGCCTCTCTGGAAACACCATATATTTT. Its translation is CASSLTRMNRLSGNTIYF.

This clonotype was observed a few times. J is TRBJ2-1 and V is TRBV5-1; D is ambiguous. This CDR3 contains 15 residues. The V and J ends lost 4 bases and 4 bases respectively, with 15 bases between them. CDR1 SGHRS and CDR2 YFSETQ come from the germline V gene. CDR3 protein: CASSLRLRPYNEQFF. The CDR3 bases are TGCGCCAGCAGCCTTCGGTTAAGACCATACAATGAGCAGTTCTTC.

This clonotype came up a few times. This chain uses TRBV28 with TRBJ2-2, with 8 bases identical to TRBD2. Losses at the gene ends were 2 bases for V and 5 bases for J; bases not matched to a gene: 10. The CDR3 has 17 amino acids. Per the germline V gene, CDR1 is MDHEN and CDR2 is SYDVKM. The CDR3 nucleotides read TGTGCCAGCAGTTTAGTCCTCTTAGCGGGAAAGACCGGGGAGCTGTTTTTT. Protein sequence: CASSLVLLAGKTGELFF. Full variable domain (missing parts from reference TRBV28 and TRBJ2-2): DVKVTQSSRYLVKRTGEKVFLECVQDMDHENMFWYRQDPGLGLRLIYFSYDVKMKEKGDIPEGYSVSREKKERFSLILESASTNQTSMYLCASSLVLLAGKTGELFFGEGSRLTVL.

V and J are TRBV6-2 or TRBV6-3 and TRBJ2-7; D may be TRBD2 (5 bases). This CDR3 has 15 amino acids. Per germline, CDR1 MNHEY and CDR2 SVGEGT. Trimming pared 6 bases from V and 5 bases from J, leaving 20 bases between. This CDR3 reads CASSLSFPGGHEQYF. CDR3 in DNA: TGTGCCAGCAGCCTCAGTTTCCCCGGAGGTCACGAGCAGTACTTC.

The CDR3: CASSTPGRTNTEAFF. DNA of the CDR3: TGTGCCAGCAGTACGCCGGGACGGACGAACACTGAAGCTTTCTTT. The gene calls are TRBV6-5 and TRBJ1-1; perhaps TRBD1 as D (5 bases). V lost 5 bases, J lost 1 base, and 14 bases lay in between. The CDR3 is 15 amino acids. The germline V gene has CDR1 MNHEY and CDR2 SVGAGI.

The V gene is TRBV6-1, the J gene TRBJ2-2; D is ambiguous. Trimming stripped 0 bases from V and 0 bases from J, with 5 bases between. This CDR3 has 15 residues. The germline V gene encodes CDR1 MNHNS and CDR2 SASEGT. CDR3 protein: CASSEAGPNTGELFF. CDR3 nucleotides: TGTGCCAGCAGTGAAGCCGGGCCGAACACCGGGGAGCTGTTTTTT.

This clonotype has more than one count but fewer than ten. The chain recombines TRBV7-9 with TRBJ2-1; 15 nucleotides match TRBD2. Germline V lookup: CDR1 SEHNR, CDR2 FQNEAQ (reference sequence). The CDR3 contains 15 residues. J was trimmed by 7 bases and V by 5 bases; bases with no gene match: 3. This CDR3 is CASSRTSGGANEQFF. CDR3 nucleotides: TGTGCCAGCAGCCGGACTAGCGGGGGGGCAAATGAGCAGTTCTTC.

This clonotype was observed a handful of times. This chain uses TRBV7-2 with TRBJ2-5; D may be TRBD1 or TRBD2 (5 bases each). The germline CDR1 and CDR2 sequences are SGHTA and FQGNSA. Trimming cost V 1 base and J 4 bases, with 10 bases left between them. This CDR3 is 14 amino acids long. Written as DNA, the CDR3 is TGTGCCAGCAGCTTAGTCCAGAGGGGAGAGACCCAGTACTTC. Amino acids: CASSLVQRGETQYF.

The chain links TRBV24-1 to TRBJ2-5; D possibly corresponds to TRBD2 (6 bases). CDR1 and CDR2 (germline): KGHDR, SFDVKD. Between the trimmed V and J ends, which lost 4 bases and 5 bases, there was a span of 10 bases. This CDR3 is 13 amino acids long. The CDR3 nucleotides are TGTGCCACCAGTGAAAGAGGGAGGGAGACCCAGTACTTC. It encodes CATSERGRETQYF.

CDR3 sequence: CASSTDRGPWLYEQYF. In DNA, the CDR3 is TGCGCCAGCAGCACCGACAGGGGACCATGGCTCTACGAGCAGTACTTC. The gene calls are TRBV5-1 and TRBJ2-7; TRBD1 matches 8 bases. The CDR3 is 16 residues long. With 4 bases clipped from V and 3 bases from J, the junction kept 12 bases outside the gene matches. The germline CDR1 and CDR2 sequences are SGHRS and YFSETQ.

This clonotype was counted between two and nine times. The CDR3 here is CASSRLALSNEQFF. The CDR3 DNA follows: TGCGCCAGCAGCCGACTAGCTCTCTCCAATGAGCAGTTCTTC. This chain uses TRBV5-1 with TRBJ2-1; 7 bases are shared with TRBD2. This CDR3 region has 14 residues. V lost 4 bases, J lost 6 bases, and 7 bases stayed unmatched. Germline CDR1 reads SGHRS; CDR2 reads YFSETQ.

This clonotype was counted between two and nine times. The rearrangement uses TRBV5-1 and TRBJ1-2; D remains unclear. CDR1 and CDR2 (germline): SGHRS, YFSETQ. The CDR3 length is 16 residues. V was shortened by 4 bases and J by 2 bases, with 18 bases between the two germline ends. CDR3 nucleotide sequence: TGCGCCAGCAGCCCAAGGACGGAACCAACGAACTATGGCTACACCTTC. Its translation: CASSPRTEPTNYGYTF.

The table lists this clonotype with a few counts. The chain employs TRBV6-2 or TRBV6-3 and TRBJ2-3; 11 nucleotides agree with TRBD2. The ends lost 6 bases at V and 4 bases at J; junction bases unmatched: 9. This CDR3 has 16 residues. Per the germline V gene, CDR1 is MNHEY and CDR2 is SVGEGT. CDR3 sequence (DNA): TGTGCCAGCAGGGGACCGGGACTAGCGGAAGCAGATACGCAGTATTTT. Protein product: CASRGPGLAEADTQYF.

This clonotype has only a few counts. This rearrangement joins TRBV7-9 to TRBJ2-3; TRBD2 matches 8 bases. The germline V gene has CDR1 SEHNR and CDR2 FQNEAQ (reference sequence). The CDR3 consists of 13 residues. This CDR3 reads CASGGVYTDTQYF. CDR3 DNA sequence: TGTGCTTCCGGGGGGGTATACACAGATACGCAGTATTTT.